These T cell receptor beta chains were read from a single sample in a study of blood T cell repertoires in COVID-19. This table comes from immunoSEQ multiplex PCR, and its TCRdb copy is limited to in-frame clones, with some not included. The data contain 60,000 to 65,000 clones, approximately 80% of them seen just once; the ten biggest clones take up about 9.4%. The sequenced sample consisted of peripheral blood. The receptors shown here come from a man in his fifties with COVID-19, enrolled during active disease. Both conserved end residues are part of each CDR3. Fields, in order: V gene, J gene, clone size, D gene, CDR3 DNA, CDR3 protein. The D gene is left open where the match is weak. Clone size appears in some rows only: once, few, many, or a class for an expanded clone.

V gene: TRBV4-2; J gene: TRBJ2-3; clone size: NA; D gene: TRBD1; CDR3 DNA: TGTGCCAGCAGCCGTCAACGGGACAGGGCCACAGATACGCAGTATTTT; CDR3 protein: CASSRQRDRATDTQYF
V gene: TRBV9; J gene: TRBJ1-4; clone size: NA; D gene: TRBD1; CDR3 DNA: TGTGCCAGCAGCGCCGCCGGGACAGGGATCGATGAAAAACTGTTTTTT; CDR3 protein: CASSAAGTGIDEKLFF
V gene: TRBV5-4; J gene: TRBJ1-5; clone size: NA; D gene: TRBD1; CDR3 DNA: TGTGCCAGCAGCCTCGACAGGGAAGTTCAGCCCCAGCATTTT; CDR3 protein: CASSLDREVQPQHF
V gene: TRBV6-5; J gene: TRBJ1-6; clone size: NA; D gene: NA; CDR3 DNA: TGTGCCAGCAGTTCCACAGGGCTCTCCTATAATTCACCCCTCCACTTT; CDR3 protein: CASSSTGLSYNSPLHF
V gene: TRBV4-1; J gene: TRBJ2-5; clone size: few; D gene: TRBD2; CDR3 DNA: TGCGCCAGCAGCCAAGACGGGCTAGCGGGAGTTCAAGAGACCCAGTACTTC; CDR3 protein: CASSQDGLAGVQETQYF
V gene: TRBV2; J gene: TRBJ1-1; clone size: NA; D gene: TRBD1; CDR3 DNA: TGTGCCAGCACCGATCGGACAGGGCTTCGAGCTTTCTTT; CDR3 protein: CASTDRTGLRAFF
V gene: TRBV7-9; J gene: TRBJ2-2; clone size: few; D gene: TRBD1; CDR3 DNA: TGTGCCAGCATTGGGACAGGGGGACCCGGGGAGCTGTTTTTT; CDR3 protein: CASIGTGGPGELFF
V gene: TRBV30; J gene: TRBJ1-2; clone size: NA; D gene: TRBD1; CDR3 DNA: TGTGCCTGGAGTGCAGGGGGCTACGTCTACACCTTC; CDR3 protein: CAWSAGGYVYTF
V gene: TRBV28; J gene: TRBJ1-2; clone size: NA; D gene: TRBD1; CDR3 DNA: TGTGCCAGCAGTTTATACCCTCCCCTCCGGACAGGGTATTATGGCTACACCTTC; CDR3 protein: CASSLYPPLRTGYYGYTF
V gene: TRBV7-2; J gene: TRBJ1-3; clone size: NA; D gene: NA; CDR3 DNA: TGTGCCAGCAGCCTAAGGTGGGGAGGAACCTCTGGAAACACCATATATTTT; CDR3 protein: CASSLRWGGTSGNTIYF
V gene: TRBV6-5; J gene: TRBJ2-7; clone size: NA; D gene: NA; CDR3 DNA: TGTGCCAGCGAGTGGACCCTCGGGGACGAGCAGTACTTC; CDR3 protein: CASEWTLGDEQYF
V gene: TRBV5-1; J gene: TRBJ2-7; clone size: NA; D gene: TRBD1; CDR3 DNA: TGCGCCAGCAGCTTGGGCCCGACAGGGATCTTTGAGCAGTACTTC; CDR3 protein: CASSLGPTGIFEQYF
V gene: TRBV2; J gene: TRBJ2-1; clone size: few; D gene: NA; CDR3 DNA: TGTGCCAGCAGTGAAGCAACTACCTACAATGAGCAGTTCTTC; CDR3 protein: CASSEATTYNEQFF
V gene: TRBV7-3; J gene: TRBJ2-7; clone size: NA; D gene: NA; CDR3 DNA: TGTGCCAGCAGCTTAGCCGCCTCTGCGACAGGCTACGAGCAGTACTTC; CDR3 protein: CASSLAASATGYEQYF
V gene: TRBV6-1; J gene: TRBJ2-7; clone size: NA; D gene: NA; CDR3 DNA: TGTGCCAGCAGTGAATCCGTTAACGGCGAGCAGTACTTC; CDR3 protein: CASSESVNGEQYF
V gene: TRBV5-1; J gene: TRBJ1-1; clone size: NA; D gene: NA; CDR3 DNA: TGCGCCAGCAGCTTGGACGGGGAGGGCACTGAAGCTTTCTTT; CDR3 protein: CASSLDGEGTEAFF
V gene: TRBV5-6; J gene: TRBJ2-5; clone size: NA; D gene: TRBD1; CDR3 DNA: TGTGCCAGCACCTCTCCCCGGGACAGCATTTTGAAGACCCAGTACTTC; CDR3 protein: CASTSPRDSILKTQYF
V gene: TRBV27; J gene: TRBJ2-7; clone size: NA; D gene: NA; CDR3 DNA: TGTGCCACCCGATTAGCGGAAAGCTCCTACGAGCAGTACTTC; CDR3 protein: CATRLAESSYEQYF
V gene: TRBV27; J gene: TRBJ1-1; clone size: NA; D gene: TRBD1; CDR3 DNA: TGTGCCAGCAGTCCGGACAGGGGTGAAGCTTTCTTT; CDR3 protein: CASSPDRGEAFF
V gene: TRBV6-5; J gene: TRBJ2-7; clone size: NA; D gene: TRBD1; CDR3 DNA: TGTGCCAGCCAAGGGACAGGGAGTAACGACGAGCAGTACTTC; CDR3 protein: CASQGTGSNDEQYF
V gene: TRBV9; J gene: TRBJ2-2; clone size: NA; D gene: TRBD2; CDR3 DNA: TGTGCCAGCAGCGTAGGCCCTAGCGGGACGAACACCGGGGAGCTGTTTTTT; CDR3 protein: CASSVGPSGTNTGELFF
V gene: TRBV18; J gene: TRBJ1-1; clone size: NA; D gene: TRBD1; CDR3 DNA: TGTGCCAGCTCATCAAGACAGGGGGCGTGGGCTTTCTTT; CDR3 protein: CASSSRQGAWAFF
V gene: TRBV28; J gene: TRBJ2-3; clone size: NA; D gene: TRBD1; CDR3 DNA: TGTGCCACCGGGACAGGGGGAACAGATACGCAGTATTTT; CDR3 protein: CATGTGGTDTQYF
V gene: TRBV6-6; J gene: TRBJ2-5; clone size: NA; D gene: NA; CDR3 DNA: TGTGCCAGCAGCGGACACCTCAAACTGGAGACCCAGTACTTC; CDR3 protein: CASSGHLKLETQYF
V gene: TRBV12-3/TRBV12-4; J gene: TRBJ2-7; clone size: NA; D gene: NA; CDR3 DNA: TGTGCCAGCAGTTTATTCCCCGCCTACGAGCAGTACTTC; CDR3 protein: CASSLFPAYEQYF